Below are 5 T cell receptor beta chains sequenced from a single sample in a study of cytomegalovirus exposure and HLA in healthy donors. Use of 60 Vbeta and 13 Jbeta primers characterized the PCR. Method: immunoSEQ multiplex PCR; TCRdb's copy keeps in-frame clones and lacks some. The sample shows about 200,000 clones, over 65% of them seen only once. Sequenced sample: PBMCs. These receptors were obtained from a man aged 35 to 55 in good health and CMV-seronegative.

The chain couples TRBV5-1 to TRBJ2-3; 13 bases agree with TRBD2. Germline V gene lookup returns CDR1 SGHRS and CDR2 YFSETQ. J was trimmed by 1 base and V by 0 bases; bases with no gene match: 2. The CDR3 is 17 residues long. CDR3 bases: TGCGCCAGCAGCTTGGGAGGACTAGCGGGGGGCACAGATACGCAGTATTTT. Its translation is CASSLGGLAGGTDTQYF.

A single count supports this clone. The chain combines TRBV6-1 with TRBJ1-1; 8 bases map to TRBD1. CDR1 is MNHNS, CDR2 SASEGT, per germline. The junction had 11 bases not matched to a gene; V was cut back by 2 bases and J by 3 bases. The CDR3 has 17 residues. Here the CDR3 DNA reads TGTGCCAGCAGTGAACCCTTCAGGACAGGGAGGGACACTGAAGCTTTCTTT. This codes for CASSEPFRTGRDTEAFF.

The chain carries TRBV30 and TRBJ1-5; 7 bases fit TRBD1. Germline CDR1 is GTSNPN and CDR2 is SVGIG (reference sequence). V shed 5 bases and J 7 bases; nucleotides not matched to a gene: 14. This CDR3 has 15 residues. In DNA form, the CDR3 reads TGTGCCTGGGGAAAGGGGACAGCCCTCCGGCAGCCCCAGCATTTT. It yields the protein CAWGKGTALRQPQHF.

A single count supports this clone. The chain is built from TRBV5-1 and TRBJ2-3, with a weak D call TRBD2 (5 bases). Germline CDR1 SGHRS, CDR2 YFSETQ. Trimming left V 4 bases short and J 4 bases short, with 16 bases between. The CDR3 has 15 residues. The CDR3 coding sequence is TGCGCCAGCAGCGGCGGTCATGCGGGTGCAGATACGCAGTATTTT. Protein sequence: CASSGGHAGADTQYF.

Here the CDR3 DNA reads TGCGCCAGCAGCTTCCGGACAGAAGAGACCCAGTACTTC. Translated: CASSFRTEETQYF. The V gene is TRBV5-1, the J gene TRBJ2-5; tentative D call: TRBD1 (6 bases). CDR1 and CDR2 from the germline V gene are SGHRS and YFSETQ. This CDR3 has 13 residues. The V and J ends lost 2 bases and 3 bases respectively, with 8 bases between them.